The 32 T cell receptor beta chains reported below all come from one sample, sequenced in a study of OX40 agonist ivuxolimab in advanced cancers. Sequencing used immunoSEQ multiplex PCR; TCRdb keeps in-frame clones, though not all of them. The profile shows 77,000 or so clones, approximately 85% of them singletons. The material was CD4+ or CD8+ T cells sorted from blood, obtained in a trial of the OX40 agonist ivuxolimab. The receptors were gathered from an adult with an advanced solid tumor such as melanoma, head and neck, liver or kidney cancer.

This clone was found a few times. The chain recombines TRBV18 with TRBJ1-6; D not resolved. The CDR3 has 14 residues. Per the germline V gene, CDR1 is KGHSH and CDR2 is LQKENI. Trimming shortened V by 1 base and J by 6 bases, and 7 bases separated the two germline ends. CDR3 nucleotides: TGTGCCAGCTCACCACGAGGGCCTAATTCACCCCTCCACTTT. It translates to CASSPRGPNSPLHF.

The chain employs TRBV5-4 and TRBJ1-1; a possible D gene is TRBD1 (5 bases). Trimming removed 3 bases from V and 1 base from J, with 22 bases in between. CDR3 length: 18 amino acids. CDR1 is SGHNT and CDR2 is YYREEE in the germline V gene (reference sequence). DNA of the CDR3: TGTGCCAGCAGCTCCCTCGGGGGATCAGGGAGATGGAACACTGAAGCTTTCTTT. This sequence encodes CASSSLGGSGRWNTEAFF. Full variable domain (rest looked up from reference TRBV5-4 and TRBJ1-1): ETGVTQSPTHLIKTRGQQVTLRCSSQSGHNTVSWYQQALGQGPQFIFQYYREEENGRGNFPPRFSGLQFPNYSSELNVNALELDDSALYLCASSSLGGSGRWNTEAFFGQGTRLTVV.

The chain has TRBV9 and TRBJ2-1; a weak D match, TRBD2 (6 bases). CDR3 length: 14 amino acids. The V end lost 0 bases, the J end lost 8 bases, and 12 bases lay between the germline ends. The germline gives CDR1 SGDLS, CDR2 YYNGEE. In nucleotides, the CDR3 is TGTGCCAGCAGCGTAGCGGAGGGCCTATATGAGCAGTTCTTC. Protein product: CASSVAEGLYEQFF.

The chain is built from TRBV2 and TRBJ1-5; no reliable D call. The V gene's germline CDR1 is SNHLY and CDR2 FYNNEI. CDR3 length: 14 amino acids. The V end was cut by 7 bases, the J end by 4 bases, with 14 bases between. This CDR3 reads CASIAGRGNQPQHF. DNA for the CDR3: TGTGCCAGCATTGCGGGGAGAGGTAATCAGCCCCAGCATTTT.

The chain is built from TRBV2 and TRBJ2-1, with TRBD2 matching 13 bases. After removal of 7 bases from V and 9 bases from J, the junction contained 9 bases not matched to a gene. The germline CDR1 and CDR2 sequences are SNHLY and FYNNEI. CDR3 length equals 15 residues. CDR3 DNA: TGTGCCAGCATGTTGAGGACTAGCGGGAGAGGTGAGCAGTTCTTC. Amino acid sequence: CASMLRTSGRGEQFF. The whole variable domain, remainder taken from reference TRBV2 and TRBJ2-1, is EPEVTQTPSHQVTQMGQEVILRCVPISNHLYFYWYRQILGQKVEFLVSFYNNEISEKSEIFDDQFSVERPDGSNFTLKIRSTKLEDSAMYFCASMLRTSGRGEQFFGPGTRLTVL.

This clone was counted a single time. The chain links TRBV7-6 to TRBJ2-1; D gene ambiguous. Deletions cut 5 bases from V and 9 bases from J, with 14 bases between. The CDR3 covers 13 residues. CDR1 and CDR2 from the germline V gene are SGHVS and FNYEAQ. Here the CDR3 reads CASSPPLASEQFF. The CDR3 bases are TGTGCCAGCAGCCCACCCCTTGCCTCTGAGCAGTTCTTC.

V usage is TRBV5-4 and J usage is TRBJ2-7, with 10 bases that match TRBD2. This CDR3 is 17 amino acids long. CDR1 is SGHNT and CDR2 is YYREEE in the germline V gene (reference sequence). The V and J ends lost 0 bases and 4 bases, in that order; junction bases with no gene match: 10. The CDR3: CASSLAPRAGGPYEQYF. In nucleotides, the CDR3 is TGTGCCAGCAGCTTGGCCCCAAGAGCGGGAGGGCCTTACGAGCAGTACTTC.

The chain recombines TRBV28 with TRBJ2-5; perhaps TRBD2 as D (7 bases). Between the trimmed V and J ends, which lost 5 bases and 5 bases, there was a span of 18 bases. Germline V lookup: CDR1 MDHEN, CDR2 SYDVKM. The CDR3 runs 15 residues. CDR3: CASSPPGGRIETQYF. The CDR3 DNA follows: TGTGCCAGCAGTCCCCCCGGGGGGCGAATCGAGACCCAGTACTTC.

The rearrangement links TRBV7-3 to TRBJ1-3; 9 bases agree with TRBD1. The CDR3 loop spans 13 amino acids. Per germline, CDR1 SGHTA and CDR2 FQGTGA. Trimming took 5 bases from V and 7 from J; bases not matched to a gene: 3. CDR3 residues: CASSPDRGNTIYF. CDR3 coding DNA: TGTGCCAGCAGCCCCGACAGGGGGAACACCATATATTTT.

In its sample, this clone was seen once. The rearrangement links TRBV6-6 to TRBJ1-5; D is uncertain. The V gene lost 2 bases and the J gene lost 4 bases, with 6 bases spanning the gap. The germline gives CDR1 MNHNY, CDR2 SVGAGI (reference sequence). The CDR3 length is 13 residues. In DNA, the CDR3 is TGTGCCAGCAGTTACACCCTTAATCAGCCCCAGCATTTT. Encoded protein: CASSYTLNQPQHF.

This chain joins TRBV6-5 and TRBJ2-7; 13 bases match TRBD2. V was clipped by 2 bases and J by 6 bases; unmatched bases: 4. This CDR3 is 15 amino acids long. Germline V lookup: CDR1 MNHEY, CDR2 SVGAGI. In nucleotides, the CDR3 is TGTGCCAGCAGTTACCGGACTAGCGGGAGCAGCGAGCAGTACTTC. Translated: CASSYRTSGSSEQYF.

In this sample, this clone turned up a few times. The same CDR3 also results from other DNA sequences found in this sample. The chain employs TRBV9 and TRBJ2-3; D remains ambiguous. Deletions cut 0 bases from V and 4 bases from J, with 0 bases between. CDR1 and CDR2 from the germline V gene are SGDLS and YYNGEE. The CDR3 runs 11 residues. For the CDR3, the DNA is TGTGCCAGCAGCGTAGCAGATACGCAGTATTTT. Protein product: CASSVADTQYF.

This clone was recorded once. This sequence joins TRBV11-2 and TRBJ2-1; D is undetermined. CDR3 length: 12 amino acids. CDR1 and CDR2 from the germline V gene are SGHAT and FQNNGV. Trimming removed 3 bases at V and 7 bases at J, with 7 bases between. The CDR3 DNA follows: TGTGCCAGCAGCTTGAAAAGGAATGAGCAGTTCTTC. Residues: CASSLKRNEQFF.

This clone was seen only once. This chain joins TRBV2 and TRBJ1-5; D unclear. Between the trimmed V and J ends, which lost 4 bases and 3 bases, there was a span of 13 bases. CDR3 size: 15 residues. Germline V lookup: CDR1 SNHLY, CDR2 FYNNEI. The CDR3 DNA reads as TGTGCCAGCAGTGCCCTCGCCGGGGACAATCAGCCCCAGCATTTT. It is translated as CASSALAGDNQPQHF.

The V gene is TRBV6-5, the J gene TRBJ2-7, with D unresolved. This CDR3 comprises 15 residues. With 0 bases removed from V and 5 bases from J, the gap between germline ends came to 14 bases. Germline V lookup: CDR1 MNHEY, CDR2 SVGAGI. The CDR3, as DNA: TGTGCCAGCAGTTACTCGAATCCCAACCTTGACGAGCAGTACTTC. Translated: CASSYSNPNLDEQYF.

This clone was seen a handful of times. The rearrangement uses TRBV2 and TRBJ2-2, with TRBD2 identical over 12 bases. The CDR3 is 15 residues long. V lost 6 bases to trimming and J lost 5 bases; unmatched junction nucleotides: 4. Germline V lookup: CDR1 SNHLY, CDR2 FYNNEI. CDR3 amino acids: CASSSSGRDTGELFF. CDR3 nucleotide sequence: TGTGCCAGCAGCTCTAGCGGGAGGGATACCGGGGAGCTGTTTTTT.

The chain joins TRBV7-3 to TRBJ1-3; 7 bases fit TRBD1. Trimming took 5 bases from V and 0 from J; bases not matched to a gene: 4. CDR1 is SGHTA, CDR2 FQGTGA, per germline. The length of the CDR3 is 15 residues. CDR3 amino acids: CASSPQGDSGNTIYF. CDR3 coding DNA: TGTGCCAGCAGCCCCCAGGGGGACTCTGGAAACACCATATATTTT.

The chain links TRBV28 to TRBJ2-4; D gene uncertain. The germline V gene has CDR1 MDHEN and CDR2 SYDVKM. V dropped 2 bases and J dropped 1 base, with 9 bases sitting between them. The CDR3 has 15 residues. The CDR3: CASSLGSSAKNIQYF. The CDR3 region has the DNA TGTGCCAGCAGTTTAGGGTCTTCGGCCAAAAACATTCAGTACTTC.

V and J are TRBV15 and TRBJ1-5; D may be TRBD1 (6 bases). V lost 2 bases and J lost 6, with 14 bases in between. The CDR3 is 15 residues long. The germline gives CDR1 LNHNV, CDR2 YYDKDF (reference sequence). CDR3 sequence reads: CATSRRTGTGQPQHF. The DNA for the CDR3 is TGTGCCACCAGCAGAAGAACAGGGACTGGTCAGCCCCAGCATTTT.

V is TRBV5-4 and J is TRBJ1-2; D call uncertain. Germline loops: CDR1 SGHNT, CDR2 YYREEE (reference sequence). The V end was cut by 2 bases, the J end by 0 bases, with 8 bases between. This CDR3 region has 14 residues. The CDR3 DNA reads TGTGCCAGCAGCTTCACTGCCGCTAACTATGGCTACACCTTC. Its translation is CASSFTAANYGYTF.

This clone was seen a single time. The V and J genes are TRBV19 and TRBJ2-3, with 8 bases aligning to TRBD2. V dropped 5 bases and J dropped 3; count of bases not matched to a gene: 10. CDR1 and CDR2 from the germline V gene are LNHDA and SQIVND (reference sequence). This CDR3 has 16 amino acids. CDR3 region: CASSSRGGITTDTQYF. Here the CDR3 DNA reads TGTGCCAGTAGTTCACGGGGGGGCATAACAACAGATACGCAGTATTTT. Full variable domain (remainder filled in from reference TRBV19 and TRBJ2-3): DGGITQSPKYLFRKEGQNVTLSCEQNLNHDAMYWYRQDPGQGLRLIYYSQIVNDFQKGDIAEGYSVSREKKESFPLTVTSAQKNPTAFYLCASSSRGGITTDTQYFGPGTRLTVL.

This clone has just a few counts. The chain carries TRBV5-8 and TRBJ1-5; possible D gene TRBD1, 6 bases. The germline gives CDR1 SGHTS, CDR2 YDEGEE. The CDR3 consists of 15 residues. The ends were cut back, 7 bases at V and 2 bases at J, with 16 bases in the middle. As DNA, the CDR3 is TGTGCCAGCCGCGGGGGGGGCACTCGCAATCAGCCCCAGCATTTT. It specifies CASRGGGTRNQPQHF.

This chain links TRBV5-1 with TRBJ1-4, with 7 bases identical to TRBD1. J lost 7 bases, V lost 4 bases, and 7 bases had no gene match. The CDR3 runs 14 residues. The V gene's germline CDR1 is SGHRS and CDR2 YFSETQ. DNA for the CDR3: TGCGCCAGCAGCCTGGGGCAGGGGGGTGAAAAACTGTTTTTT. It specifies CASSLGQGGEKLFF. Filled out from reference TRBV5-1 and TRBJ1-4, the complete variable domain reads KAGVTQTPRYLIKTRGQQVTLSCSPISGHRSVSWYQQTPGQGLQFLFEYFSETQRNKGNFPGRFSGRQFSNSRSEMNVSTLELGDSALYLCASSLGQGGEKLFFGSGTQLSVL.

This clone was found once. The chain is built from TRBV11-2 and TRBJ1-5; TRBD1 agrees at 8 bases. This CDR3 has 15 residues. Trimming took 1 base from V and 5 from J; bases not matched to a gene: 4. Germline CDR1 reads SGHAT; CDR2 reads FQNNGV. CDR3: CASSLAGTGHQPQHF. The CDR3 DNA sequence: TGTGCCAGCAGCTTAGCGGGGACAGGCCATCAGCCCCAGCATTTT. Complete variable domain (other parts from reference TRBV11-2 and TRBJ1-5): EAGVAQSPRYKIIEKRQSVAFWCNPISGHATLYWYQQILGQGPKLLIQFQNNGVVDDSQLPKDRFSAERLKGVDSTLKIQPAKLEDSAVYLCASSLAGTGHQPQHFGDGTRLSIL.

The chain carries TRBV28 and TRBJ2-6; possibly TRBD2 for D (6 bases). Germline V gene data show CDR1 as MDHEN and CDR2 as SYDVKM. The CDR3 consists of 16 residues. V lost 7 bases to trimming and J lost 1 base, with 14 bases between them. The CDR3 nucleotides are TGTGCCAGCATCCGGGGAGGAACATCTGGGGCCAACGTCCTGACTTTC. Translation gives CASIRGGTSGANVLTF.

The rearrangement links TRBV7-9 to TRBJ2-7; 9 bases match TRBD1. The CDR3 spans 14 residues. Germline values: CDR1 SEHNR, CDR2 FQNEAQ (reference sequence). Trimming removed 4 bases from V and 7 bases from J; junction bases left unmatched: 8. The CDR3 protein is CASSSGQGILEQYF. CDR3 nucleotides: TGTGCCAGCAGCTCGGGACAGGGAATCTTAGAGCAGTACTTC.

This chain uses TRBV18 with TRBJ2-3; the match to TRBD2 covers 10 bases. Germline CDR1 is KGHSH and CDR2 is LQKENI. V was clipped by 5 bases and J by 0 bases; unmatched bases: 20. The CDR3 is made up of 21 amino acids. The CDR3 coding sequence is TGTGCCAGCTCAGCAACGGAGTCTAGCGGGGGTTATGGCTCTAGCACAGATACGCAGTATTTT. As protein: CASSATESSGGYGSSTDTQYF.

The J gene is TRBJ2-7, the V gene TRBV5-1; D gene unclear. CDR3 size: 15 residues. Germline CDR1 is SGHRS and CDR2 is YFSETQ. V shed 5 bases and J shed 0 bases, with 15 bases lying between them. CDR3 loop: CASRSFIDISYEQYF. The CDR3, as DNA: TGCGCCAGCAGATCTTTTATCGATATCTCCTACGAGCAGTACTTC.

This chain links TRBV6-5 with TRBJ1-5; D might be TRBD1 (5 bases). Germline V gives CDR1 MNHEY, CDR2 SVGAGI. V lost 6 bases to trimming and J lost 4 bases, with 13 bases between them. CDR3 length equals 14 residues. The CDR3 sequence: CASSQGRGNQPQHF. CDR3 nucleotide sequence: TGTGCCAGCAGCCAGGGCCGAGGGAATCAGCCCCAGCATTTT.

The chain couples TRBV7-2 to TRBJ2-1; 10 bases are shared with TRBD2. CDR1 and CDR2 from the germline V gene are SGHTA and FQGNSA. The J segment lost 9 bases and the V segment lost 5 bases, leaving 19 bases of the junction unmatched. The CDR3 has 18 residues. This chain's CDR3 is CASSPQKVRAGGLSEQFF. In nucleotides, the CDR3 is TGTGCCAGCAGCCCCCAAAAAGTCAGAGCGGGGGGGCTGAGTGAGCAGTTCTTC.

V usage is TRBV7-3 and J usage is TRBJ2-1, with 8 bases that match TRBD2. The ends lost 4 bases at V and 3 bases at J; junction bases unmatched: 5. Germline values: CDR1 SGHTA, CDR2 FQGTGA. The CDR3 runs to 15 residues. The CDR3 reads CASSSGGSVYNEQFF. The CDR3 DNA sequence: TGTGCCAGCAGCTCGGGAGGGTCGGTCTACAATGAGCAGTTCTTC.

The V gene is TRBV28, the J gene TRBJ1-4; 9 bases fit TRBD1. In germline, CDR1 is MDHEN, CDR2 SYDVKM. The CDR3 is 16 residues long. The junction had 14 bases not matched to a gene; V was cut back by 5 bases and J by 10 bases. For the CDR3, the DNA is TGTGCCAGCAGTCCGCCATTGGGACAGGGAGGCTCAAAACTGTTTTTT. Translating it yields CASSPPLGQGGSKLFF.